The 28 T cell receptor beta chains presented below share a single source sample, sequenced in a study of neurological immune-mediated disorders. TCRdb reprocessed the 5' RACE reads via MiXCR and lists one record per CDR3 protein. Of 55,000 to 65,000 distinct CDR3 sequences listed, approximately 3.7% were seen once; the top ten hold over 2%. The sequenced sample was PBMCs. These receptors came from a woman in her forties or fifties with multiple sclerosis.

This clonotype was counted many times. The chain couples TRBV4-3 to TRBJ2-7; D call uncertain. Trimming removed 0 bases from V and 6 bases from J, with 15 bases in between. CDR1 and CDR2 (germline): LGHNA, YSLEER. This CDR3 contains 15 residues. Here the CDR3 DNA reads TGCGCCAGCAGCCAAGATTCGACGTTCGCTTCCGAGCAGTACTTC. Translation: CASSQDSTFASEQYF.

This clonotype was detected many times. The CDR3 nucleotides are TGTGCCAGCAGCGTCCAGCAGGGAATTGGCTACACCTTC. Translated: CASSVQQGIGYTF. The V call is TRBV13, the J call TRBJ1-2; D may be TRBD1 (5 bases). V gave up 5 bases and J gave up 7 bases, with 14 bases separating them. Germline values: CDR1 PRHDT, CDR2 FYEKMQ (reference sequence). CDR3 size: 13 residues.

This clonotype was seen repeatedly, ten times or more. This rearrangement joins TRBV10-3 to TRBJ2-2; D could derive from TRBD1 or TRBD2 (6 bases each). CDR3 size: 15 residues. The ends were cut back, 11 bases at V and 0 bases at J, with 16 bases in the middle. Germline V lookup: CDR1 ENHRY, CDR2 SYGVKD. CDR3 in amino acids: CASLAGDTNTGELFF. The CDR3 nucleotides read TGTGCCTCACTAGCCGGGGACACGAACACCGGGGAGCTGTTTTTT.

This clonotype was observed at least ten times. The chain employs TRBV20-1 and TRBJ2-1, with 8 bases that match TRBD1. The V and J ends lost 2 bases and 0 bases, in that order; junction bases with no gene match: 9. The CDR3 has 17 residues. Germline CDR1 DFQATT, CDR2 SNEGSKA (reference sequence). CDR3 amino acids: CSARPLTGESSYNEQFF. The CDR3 DNA sequence: TGCAGTGCTAGACCCCTGACAGGGGAAAGCTCCTACAATGAGCAGTTCTTC.

Many counts were recorded for this clonotype. The CDR3 nucleotides are TGCAGTGCTCGCCTTGGGACAGGGTGGTTAGATTCACCCCTCCACTTT. Its translation is CSARLGTGWLDSPLHF. The rearrangement joins TRBV20-1 to TRBJ1-6, with 9 bases lining up with TRBD1. V shed 5 bases and J 8 bases; nucleotides not matched to a gene: 13. Germline V CDR1 and CDR2: DFQATT, SNEGSKA (reference sequence). This CDR3 contains 16 residues.

This clonotype was counted many times. The rearrangement joins TRBV6-2 or TRBV6-3 to TRBJ2-2; D unclear. The V end lost 6 bases, the J end lost 9 bases, and 11 bases lay between the germline ends. The CDR3 extends over 12 amino acids. From germline, CDR1 is MNHEY and CDR2 SVGEGT. The CDR3 DNA is TGTGCCAGCAGGAGCTCAGGCCGGGAGCTGTTTTTT. Translation gives CASRSSGRELFF.

This clonotype was detected many times. The genes are TRBV15 and TRBJ1-5; weak D call: TRBD1 (6 bases). Germline CDR1 and CDR2: LNHNV and YYDKDF (reference sequence). The CDR3 consists of 16 residues. Trimming removed 0 bases at V and 6 bases at J, with 15 bases between. This chain's CDR3 is CATSRDFRGSGQPQHF. In nucleotides, the CDR3 is TGTGCCACCAGCAGAGATTTTAGGGGGTCGGGTCAGCCCCAGCATTTT.

This clonotype was recorded at least ten times. The V gene is TRBV7-2, the J gene TRBJ2-7; D may be TRBD2 (5 bases). Germline assignment: CDR1 SGHTA and CDR2 FQGNSA. There are 13 residues in the CDR3. V lost 5 bases and J 4 bases, leaving 12 bases between the germline ends. CDR3 amino acids: CASSAHGGYEQYF. In nucleotides, the CDR3 is TGTGCCAGCAGCGCCCACGGAGGTTACGAGCAGTACTTC.

The chain is built from TRBV6-6 and TRBJ1-5; no clear D gene. CDR1 and CDR2 (germline): MNHNY, SVGAGI (reference sequence). Between the trimmed V and J ends, which lost 1 base and 1 base, there was a span of 5 bases. The CDR3 has 14 amino acids. This CDR3 reads CASSYLDSNQPQHF. Written as DNA, the CDR3 is TGTGCCAGCAGTTACTTGGACAGCAATCAGCCCCAGCATTTT.

This clonotype was seen many times. The chain links TRBV4-2 to TRBJ1-3; 8 bases align to TRBD1. Germline V gene lookup returns CDR1 LGHNA and CDR2 YNFKEQ. The CDR3 runs to 15 residues. Trimming at V came to 1 base and at J to 3 bases, leaving 2 bases not matched to a gene. In nucleotides, the CDR3 is TGTGCCAGCAGCCAAGGGACAGGGATTGGAAACACCATATATTTT. Its protein is CASSQGTGIGNTIYF.

V and J are TRBV5-1 and TRBJ2-1; 10 nucleotides agree with TRBD2. The CDR3 length is 15 residues. V shed 1 base and J 2 bases; nucleotides not matched to a gene: 0. Germline assignment: CDR1 SGHRS and CDR2 YFSETQ. This CDR3 reads CASSLTSGTYNEQFF. Here the CDR3 DNA reads TGCGCCAGCAGCTTGACTAGCGGGACCTACAATGAGCAGTTCTTC.

This clonotype was seen repeatedly, ten times or more. V and J are TRBV12-5 and TRBJ2-6; D gene uncertain. This CDR3 is built from 16 residues. The V and J ends lost 2 bases and 0 bases respectively, with 8 bases between them. Looked up from germline, CDR1 is LGHNT and CDR2 is FRNRAP. The CDR3 bases are TGTGCTAGTGGTTTGCCTAATTACTCTGGGGCCAACGTCCTGACTTTC. Translated: CASGLPNYSGANVLTF.

Comments on this clonotype: One base away lies a much larger clone, so this may be a sequencing read error. J is TRBJ2-5 and V is TRBV20-1; D assignment may be TRBD1 or TRBD2 (6 bases each). There are 12 residues in the CDR3. Germline CDR1 reads DFQATT; CDR2 reads SNEGSKA (reference sequence). With 6 bases removed from V and 7 bases from J, the gap between germline ends came to 15 bases. CDR3 region: CSAGDNGGTQYF. DNA of the CDR3: TGCAGTGCGGGGGACAACGGGGGGACCCAGTACTTC.

This clonotype was seen many times. The V call is TRBV7-9, the J call TRBJ2-2, with a tentative D call TRBD2 (5 bases). This CDR3 has 15 residues. Germline lookup yields CDR1 SEHNR and CDR2 FQNEAQ (reference sequence). The V gene lost 5 bases and the J gene lost 8 bases, with 18 bases spanning the gap. The CDR3 DNA follows: TGTGCCAGCAGCCCCCAGCTTCGGCGGGCGGGGGAGCTGTTTTTT. This encodes CASSPQLRRAGELFF.

This clonotype turned up a few times. The chain carries TRBV6-6 and TRBJ2-7; D call uncertain. The CDR3 sequence is 14 residues long. V was clipped by 0 bases and J by 1 base, with 7 bases between them. The V gene's germline CDR1 is MNHNY and CDR2 SVGAGI (reference sequence). CDR3 amino acids: CASSYSPGSYEQYF. Written as DNA, the CDR3 is TGTGCCAGCAGTTACTCGCCAGGTTCCTACGAGCAGTACTTC.

This clonotype was recorded a few times. Its ends do not fully match the called genes, so a read error is possible. V and J are TRBV4-3 and TRBJ1-6; no clear D. Per germline, CDR1 LGHNA and CDR2 YSLEER. The CDR3 contains 18 residues. The CDR3 nucleotides are TGCGCCAGCAGCCAAGATAAGCCCGGGCCAGCCCCGGATTCACCCCTCAACTTT. Protein: CASSQDKPGPAPDSPLNF.

This clonotype has ten or more counts. The chain combines TRBV20-1 with TRBJ2-1; the match to TRBD2 covers 9 bases. Germline V gene sequence: CDR1 DFQATT, CDR2 SNEGSKA (reference sequence). CDR3 length equals 17 residues. Unmatched junction bases numbered 12, after V lost 2 bases and J lost 4 bases. The CDR3 DNA reads TGCAGTGCTAGATTCGGGGCGGGAGGGGGGAATTACAATGAGCAGTTCTTC. This encodes CSARFGAGGGNYNEQFF.

This clonotype was seen just once. Being one base from a much bigger clone, this may be a read error. V gene TRBV5-1 combines with J gene TRBJ2-1, with 7 bases identical to TRBD2. Looked up from germline, CDR1 is SGHRS and CDR2 is YFSETQ. The CDR3 contains 10 residues. The J segment lost 10 bases and the V segment lost 8 bases, leaving 3 bases of the junction unmatched. The CDR3 here is CARGEGEQFF. CDR3 sequence (DNA): TGCGCCAGAGGGGAGGGGGAGCAGTTCTTC.

On this clonotype itself: Being one base from a much bigger clone, this may be a read error. The V and J genes are TRBV3-1 and TRBJ2-2, with no clear D. The CDR3 length is 15 residues. From germline, CDR1 is LGHDT and CDR2 YNNKEL (reference sequence). The V end lost 1 base, the J end lost 5 bases, and 11 bases lay between the germline ends. This CDR3 reads CASSQAGTTTGELFF. In nucleotides, the CDR3 is TGTGCCAGCAGCCAAGCTGGTACTACGACCGGGGAGCTGTTTTTT.

The table lists this clonotype with many counts. The chain has TRBV5-5 and TRBJ2-7; D is possibly TRBD1 (5 bases). The germline V gene has CDR1 SGHKS and CDR2 YYEKEE (reference sequence). V was clipped by 0 bases and J by 3 bases, with 10 bases between them. The CDR3 extends over 14 amino acids. CDR3 DNA sequence: TGTGCCAGCAGCTTGGATCAGGGTCTCTACGAGCAGTACTTC. Its translation: CASSLDQGLYEQYF.

The sample holds many counts of this clonotype. The chain carries TRBV7-9 and TRBJ1-5; D may be TRBD1 (6 bases). Trimming left V 5 bases short and J 7 bases short, with 15 bases between. Germline V gene lookup returns CDR1 SEHNR and CDR2 FQNEAQ (reference sequence). This CDR3 has 14 residues. The CDR3 DNA reads TGTGCCAGCAGCCCCTCCGGGGGGCACCAGCCCCAGCATTTT. This encodes CASSPSGGHQPQHF.

This clonotype was found many times. The V gene is TRBV12-3 or TRBV12-4, the J gene TRBJ2-7, with 13 bases lining up with TRBD2. CDR3 size: 17 residues. V gave up 0 bases and J gave up 2 bases; unmatched junction bases: 4. CDR3 bases: TGTGCCAGCAGTTTAGCTCTCGGGACTAGCGGGGCCTACGAGCAGTACTTC. It is translated as CASSLALGTSGAYEQYF.

In this sample, this clonotype turned up many times. The V call is TRBV5-1, the J call TRBJ1-2; D is uncertain. The CDR3 runs 15 residues. Germline-derived CDR1 and CDR2 are SGHRS and YFSETQ. Between the trimmed V and J ends, which lost 0 bases and 0 bases, there was a span of 9 bases. The CDR3 DNA is TGCGCCAGCAGCTTGGGGGGAACGTCTAACTATGGCTACACCTTC. It codes for CASSLGGTSNYGYTF.

This clonotype was seen a handful of times. V is TRBV12-5 and J is TRBJ1-1; D is unresolved. This CDR3 spans 12 amino acids. The germline V gene encodes CDR1 LGHNT and CDR2 FRNRAP. V dropped 7 bases and J dropped 11 bases, with 17 bases sitting between them. The CDR3 sequence: CASVSAPGVAFF. Written as DNA, the CDR3 is TGTGCTAGTGTTTCCGCCCCCGGGGTGGCTTTCTTT.

This clonotype was counted at least ten times. The gene calls are TRBV7-2 and TRBJ2-7; no clear D gene. The CDR3 length is 14 residues. Trimming stripped 1 base from V and 3 bases from J, with 10 bases between. From germline, CDR1 is SGHTA and CDR2 FQGNSA. The CDR3 DNA reads TGTGCCAGCAGCTTAGTTGGCAGCAGCTACGAGCAGTACTTC. It specifies CASSLVGSSYEQYF.

Concerning this clonotype itself: This may arise from a read error, as a much more abundant clone is one base away. CDR3 DNA sequence: TGCAGTGCTAAGACACAGGGGATTCACACAGATACGCATTATTTT. Translating it yields CSAKTQGIHTDTHYF. The genes are TRBV20-1 and TRBJ2-3, with 7 bases lining up with TRBD1. CDR3 length equals 15 residues. Germline values: CDR1 DFQATT, CDR2 SNEGSKA (reference sequence).

In its sample, this clonotype was seen many times. V and J are TRBV12-3 or TRBV12-4 and TRBJ1-1; TRBD1 might be the D (6 bases). The CDR3 is 13 amino acids. The germline V and J ends were trimmed by 6 bases and 5 bases, with 13 bases remaining between them. The CDR3 DNA follows: TGTGCCAGCAGGAGAGAGGGGGGGACTGAAGCTTTCTTT. This gives the protein CASRREGGTEAFF.

Ten or more counts support this clonotype. V gene TRBV5-1 combines with J gene TRBJ1-1; D remains unclear. There are 15 residues in the CDR3. Deletions cut 0 bases from V and 3 bases from J, with 12 bases between. In germline, CDR1 is SGHRS, CDR2 YFSETQ. CDR3 nucleotides: TGCGCCAGCAGCTTGGCCCGGGCCGTGGACACTGAAGCTTTCTTT. Amino acid sequence: CASSLARAVDTEAFF.